This TCR beta chain is drawn from a study of cytomegalovirus exposure and HLA in healthy donors (dated by TCRdb to the late 2010s). Study-level background: A later analysis indicated that the roughly 130 validation repertoires were generated on the platform also employed for the 600 to 750 repertoires of the first cohort. The study aimed to test whether signatures of past pathogen exposure could be identified by cataloging public T cell receptors. To predict cytomegalovirus infection status, the study brought together high-throughput TCR immunosequencing, statistical association of individual TCRs with disease status, and machine learning. In addition to the first cohort of around 670 subjects, a separate validation cohort of 120 different subjects was used.

Separate from the approximately 670-subject first cohort, the validation cohort of roughly 110 subjects was the group to which the donors belonged. On the study overall, not on this receptor specifically: In the study, around 150 TCR beta chains were listed as associated with cytomegalovirus. The authors suggested that the approach could potentially be generalized to other disease states and immunological phenotypes. In vitro tests confirmed that a few of the cytomegalovirus-associated TCR beta chains recognize cytomegalovirus antigens. In a later analysis, TCRs clustered in the first cohort were found to also tend to co-occur in the roughly 110 validation repertoires, with around 94% of cluster scores above 0. A later analysis had no HLA typing for the validation cohort, so co-occurrence there was scored across all 130 or so repertoires. Most TCR sequences were seen in very few donors, while some public TCRs were found in many individuals. The classifier was reported to diagnose cytomegalovirus status with high specificity and sensitivity in both the original and validation cohorts.

The library was generated by the immunoSEQ multiplex PCR assay. Under the source paper's analysis protocol: A statistical classification framework was built to diagnose cytomegalovirus status from the catalog of TCR beta chain sequences. This immuneACCESS table, as held by TCRdb, lists in-frame sequences with V and J called but not all clones. Of the missing ones, under half trace to an unresolved V gene in checked studies; the others have no known cause. V and J calls plus clone size are reproduced from that table; the DNA served to infer D and trimming. In this sample the table shows about 120,000 clones, roughly nine tenths of which occur a single time. The top ten constitute approximately 1.1% of the sample. As encoded in the germline V gene, CDR1 is SNHLY while CDR2 is FYNNEI. The junction shows trimming of 5 bases on V and 5 bases on J, and the gene matches do not reach 11 bases of it. The CDR3 has 15 amino acids, counting the end cysteine and phenylalanine. This entry keeps only the CDR3 DNA: 45 bases, framed from base 1.

Comments on this clone: The antigen this receptor binds is unknown. The input lacks base qualities; no much larger clone sits a single base away.

The sequence joins TRBV2 to TRBJ1-2, with 7 central nucleotides matching TRBD1. The sequenced material came from PBMCs. The TCR was taken from a woman aged 18-29 years in good health and CMV-seronegative. The CDR3 in this case is CASSQLLTGPYGYTF. The nucleotide sequence is TGTGCCAGCAGTCAATTACTGACAGGGCCTTATGGCTACACCTTC.